This T cell receptor beta chain was sequenced in a study of blood T cell repertoires in COVID-19. Across the whole study: There were acute and convalescent COVID-19 samples, and they came from the United States, Italy and Spain. T cells, B-cell-depleted T cells, or PBMCs supplied cDNA or gDNA.

Per the study methods: Nucleated cell counts were estimated from reference gene primer amplification. Only in-frame clones appear in the TCRdb table, and some are missing; sequencing was by immunoSEQ multiplex PCR. V and J calls and clone size are given by that table; D and trimming were obtained from the DNA. The sample lists approximately 100,000 clones, approximately 84% occurring once. CDR1 is MNHEY, CDR2 SMNVEV, per germline (reference sequence). The length of the CDR3 is 13 residues. The J segment lost 16 bases and the V segment lost 10 bases, leaving 14 bases of the junction unmatched. The sequenced sample consisted of peripheral blood. This chain links TRBV27 with TRBJ1-6; TRBD1 aligns across 9 bases. The sequence derives from a woman aged 45 to 65 with acute or convalescent COVID-19. Here the CDR3 reads CATSRTSGTGLHF. In DNA, the CDR3 is TGTGCCACCTCACGCACATCAGGGACAGGGCTCCACTTT.